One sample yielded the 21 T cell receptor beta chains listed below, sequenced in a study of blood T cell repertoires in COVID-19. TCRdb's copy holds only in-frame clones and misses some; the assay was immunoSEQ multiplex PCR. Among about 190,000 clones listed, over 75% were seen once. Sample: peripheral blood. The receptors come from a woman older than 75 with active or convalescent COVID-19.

The CDR3 coding sequence is TGTGCCAGTAGTATAGGCGGCAGTCCGAGCAATCAGCCCCAGCATTTT. Its translation is CASSIGGSPSNQPQHF. The V call is TRBV19, the J call TRBJ1-5; no firm D call. Looked up from germline, CDR1 is LNHDA and CDR2 is SQIVND (reference sequence). The CDR3 extends over 16 amino acids. Trimming pared 1 base from V and 1 base from J, leaving 11 bases between.

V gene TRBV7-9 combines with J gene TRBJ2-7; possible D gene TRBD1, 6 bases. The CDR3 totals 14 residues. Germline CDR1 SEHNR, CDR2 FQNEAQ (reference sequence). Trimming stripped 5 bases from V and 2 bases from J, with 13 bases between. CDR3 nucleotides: TGTGCCAGCAGCCCTGACAGGAACCCCTACGAGCAGTACTTC. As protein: CASSPDRNPYEQYF.

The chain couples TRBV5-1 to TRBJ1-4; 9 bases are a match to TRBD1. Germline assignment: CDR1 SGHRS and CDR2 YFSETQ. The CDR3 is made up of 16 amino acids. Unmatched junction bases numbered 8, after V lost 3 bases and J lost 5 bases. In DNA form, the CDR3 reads TGCGCCAGCAGCTCCGGGACAGGGTCTTCAAATGAAAAACTGTTTTTT. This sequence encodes CASSSGTGSSNEKLFF.

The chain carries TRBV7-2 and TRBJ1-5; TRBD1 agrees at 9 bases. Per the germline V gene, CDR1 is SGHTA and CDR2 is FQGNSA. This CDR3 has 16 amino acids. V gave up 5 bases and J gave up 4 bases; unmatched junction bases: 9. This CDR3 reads CASSIGTGRGNQPQHF. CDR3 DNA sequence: TGTGCCAGCAGCATTGGGACAGGGCGAGGGAATCAGCCCCAGCATTTT.

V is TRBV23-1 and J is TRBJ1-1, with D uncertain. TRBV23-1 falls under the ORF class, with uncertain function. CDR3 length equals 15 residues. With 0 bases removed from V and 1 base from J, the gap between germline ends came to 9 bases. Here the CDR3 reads CASSQSWAQNTEAFF. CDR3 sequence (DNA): TGCGCCAGCAGTCAATCGTGGGCCCAGAACACTGAAGCTTTCTTT.

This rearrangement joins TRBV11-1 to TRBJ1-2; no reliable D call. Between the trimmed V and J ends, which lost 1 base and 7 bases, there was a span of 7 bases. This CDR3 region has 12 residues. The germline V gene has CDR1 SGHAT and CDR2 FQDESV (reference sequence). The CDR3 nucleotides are TGTGCCAGCAGCTTAGACTCGCGTGGCTACACCTTC. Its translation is CASSLDSRGYTF.

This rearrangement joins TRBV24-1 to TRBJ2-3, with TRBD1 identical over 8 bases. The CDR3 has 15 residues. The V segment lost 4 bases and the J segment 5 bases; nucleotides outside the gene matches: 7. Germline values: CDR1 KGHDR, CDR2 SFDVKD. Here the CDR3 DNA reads TGTGCCACCAGTGACACGGACAGGGTAGGAGATACGCAGTATTTT. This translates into CATSDTDRVGDTQYF.

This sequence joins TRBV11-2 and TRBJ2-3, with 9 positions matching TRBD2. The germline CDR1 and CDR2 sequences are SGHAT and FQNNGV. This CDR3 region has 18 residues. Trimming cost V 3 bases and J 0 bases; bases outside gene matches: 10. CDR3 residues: CASSFGLAGPSSTDTQYF. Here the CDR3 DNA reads TGTGCCAGCAGCTTTGGCCTAGCGGGACCCTCTAGCACAGATACGCAGTATTTT.

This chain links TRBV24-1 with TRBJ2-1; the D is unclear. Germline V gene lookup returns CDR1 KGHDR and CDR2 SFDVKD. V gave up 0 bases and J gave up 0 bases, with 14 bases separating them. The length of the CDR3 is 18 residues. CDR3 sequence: CATSDLRQLVSSYNEQFF. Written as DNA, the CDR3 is TGTGCCACCAGTGATTTGCGCCAATTAGTGAGCTCCTACAATGAGCAGTTCTTC.

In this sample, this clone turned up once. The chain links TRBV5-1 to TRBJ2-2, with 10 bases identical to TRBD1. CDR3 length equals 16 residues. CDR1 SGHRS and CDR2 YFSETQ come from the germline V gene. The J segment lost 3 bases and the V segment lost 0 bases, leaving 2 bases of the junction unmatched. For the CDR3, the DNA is TGCGCCAGCAGCTTGGCGGGACAGGGGTACACCGGGGAGCTGTTTTTT. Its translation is CASSLAGQGYTGELFF. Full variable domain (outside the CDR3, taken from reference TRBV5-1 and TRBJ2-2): KAGVTQTPRYLIKTRGQQVTLSCSPISGHRSVSWYQQTPGQGLQFLFEYFSETQRNKGNFPGRFSGRQFSNSRSEMNVSTLELGDSALYLCASSLAGQGYTGELFFGEGSRLTVL.

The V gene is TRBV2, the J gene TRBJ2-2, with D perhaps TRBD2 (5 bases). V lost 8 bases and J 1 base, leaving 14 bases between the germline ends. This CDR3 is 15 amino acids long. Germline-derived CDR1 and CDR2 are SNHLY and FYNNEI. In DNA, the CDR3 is TGTGCCAGCTTGGCTGGCAGCGGGAACACCGGGGAGCTGTTTTTT. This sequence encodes CASLAGSGNTGELFF.

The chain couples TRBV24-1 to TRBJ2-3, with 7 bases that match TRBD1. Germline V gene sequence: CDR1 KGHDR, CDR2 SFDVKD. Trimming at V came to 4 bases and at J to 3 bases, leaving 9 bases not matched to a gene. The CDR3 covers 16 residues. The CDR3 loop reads CATSEPGQVSTDTQYF. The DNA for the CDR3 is TGTGCCACCAGTGAACCAGGACAGGTTTCTACAGATACGCAGTATTTT.

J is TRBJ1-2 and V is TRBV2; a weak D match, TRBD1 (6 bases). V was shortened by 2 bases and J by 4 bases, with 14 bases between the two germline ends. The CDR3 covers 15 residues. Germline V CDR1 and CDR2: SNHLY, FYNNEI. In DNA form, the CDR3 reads TGTGCCAGCAGTGAATTGCGGACAGACAGCTATGGCTACACCTTC. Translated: CASSELRTDSYGYTF.

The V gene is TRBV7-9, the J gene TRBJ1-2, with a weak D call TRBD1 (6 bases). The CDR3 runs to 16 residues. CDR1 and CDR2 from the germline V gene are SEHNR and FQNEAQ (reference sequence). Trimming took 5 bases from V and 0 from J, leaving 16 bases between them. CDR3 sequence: CASSLPDSRANYGYTF. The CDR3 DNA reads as TGTGCCAGCAGCCTACCGGACAGCCGGGCTAACTATGGCTACACCTTC.

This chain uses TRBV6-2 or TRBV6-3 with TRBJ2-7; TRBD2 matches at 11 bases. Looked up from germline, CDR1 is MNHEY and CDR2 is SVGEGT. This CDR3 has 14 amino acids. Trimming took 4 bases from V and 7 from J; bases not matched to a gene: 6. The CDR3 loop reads CASSSGPSGGEQYF. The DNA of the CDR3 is TGTGCCAGCAGTTCCGGCCCTAGCGGGGGGGAGCAGTACTTC.

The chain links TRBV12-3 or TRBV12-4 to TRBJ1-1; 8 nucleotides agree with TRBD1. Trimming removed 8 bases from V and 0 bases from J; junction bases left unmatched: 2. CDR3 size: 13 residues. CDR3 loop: CASVTGVNTEAFF. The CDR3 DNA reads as TGTGCCAGCGTGACAGGGGTGAACACTGAAGCTTTCTTT.

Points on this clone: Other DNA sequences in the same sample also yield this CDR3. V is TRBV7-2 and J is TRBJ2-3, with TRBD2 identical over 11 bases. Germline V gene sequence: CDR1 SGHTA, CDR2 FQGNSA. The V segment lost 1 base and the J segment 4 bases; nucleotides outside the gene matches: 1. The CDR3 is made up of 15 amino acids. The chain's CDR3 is CASSLVAGGADTQYF. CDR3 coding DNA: TGTGCCAGCAGCTTAGTAGCGGGGGGGGCAGATACGCAGTATTTT.

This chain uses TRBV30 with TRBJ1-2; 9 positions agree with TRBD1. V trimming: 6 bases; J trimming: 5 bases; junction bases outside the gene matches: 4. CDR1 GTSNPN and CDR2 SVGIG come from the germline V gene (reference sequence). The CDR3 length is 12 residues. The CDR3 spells CACDRGGYGYTF. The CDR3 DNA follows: TGTGCCTGCGACAGGGGGGGGTATGGCTACACCTTC.

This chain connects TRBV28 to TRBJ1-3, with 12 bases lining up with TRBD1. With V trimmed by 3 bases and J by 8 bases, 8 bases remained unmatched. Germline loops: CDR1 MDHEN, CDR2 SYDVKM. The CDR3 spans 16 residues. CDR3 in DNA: TGTGCCAGCAGTTTCTCCGGGACAGGGGGCGCAGACACCATATATTTT. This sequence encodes CASSFSGTGGADTIYF.

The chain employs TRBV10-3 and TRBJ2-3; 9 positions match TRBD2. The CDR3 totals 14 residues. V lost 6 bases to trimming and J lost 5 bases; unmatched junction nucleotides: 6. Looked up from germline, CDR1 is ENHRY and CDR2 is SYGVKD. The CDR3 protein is CAIRGGGAKDTQYF. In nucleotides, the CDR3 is TGTGCCATCAGGGGCGGGGGGGCCAAAGATACGCAGTATTTT.

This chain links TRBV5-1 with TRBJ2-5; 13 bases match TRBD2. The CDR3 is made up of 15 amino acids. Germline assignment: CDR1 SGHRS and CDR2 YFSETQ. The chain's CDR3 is CASRLAGGPLETQYF. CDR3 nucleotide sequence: TGCGCAAGTAGACTAGCGGGGGGACCACTGGAGACCCAGTACTTC. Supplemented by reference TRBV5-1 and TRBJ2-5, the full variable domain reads KAGVTQTPRYLIKTRGQQVTLSCSPISGHRSVSWYQQTPGQGLQFLFEYFSETQRNKGNFPGRFSGRQFSNSRSEMNVSTLELGDSALYLCASRLAGGPLETQYFGPGTRLLVL.